Reported below is one TCR beta chain. The CDR3 contains 15 residues. J lost 5 bases, V lost 4 bases, and 6 bases had no gene match. Per germline, CDR1 KGHSH and CDR2 LQKENI. This entry comes from a study of blood T cell repertoires in COVID-19. Sequencing used immunoSEQ multiplex PCR; TCRdb keeps in-frame clones, though not all of them. The table lists 200,000 or so clones, about 85% of them singletons. The sample consisted of peripheral blood. This rearrangement joins TRBV18 to TRBJ2-5; TRBD2 matches at 11 bases. This TCR was sampled from a woman of 80 years or more with COVID-19, enrolled during active disease. The CDR3 bases are TGTGCCAGCTCACGTGGGACTAGCGGTCTGGAGACCCAGTACTTC. Its translation: CASSRGTSGLETQYF.